This T cell receptor beta chain emerged from a study of blood T cells in healthy people across ages. Study-wide points: In older individuals, TCR beta diversity per million T cells was lower, falling roughly linearly with age. There was no known CMV status for donors, so expanded clonotype changes were possibly confounded. Naive T cell percentage showed a strong correlation with TCR beta diversity.

It was with a sample-barcoded 5' primer and a J-beta primer mix that a second PCR of about 7 to 12 cycles was run. Each cDNA molecule was tagged by a template-switch adaptor with 12 random nucleotides. Each CDR3 protein is one row after TCRdb ran MiXCR on the 5' RACE reads. Of about 940,000 distinct CDR3 sequences listed, about 48% are singletons. The germline V gene encodes CDR1 SGDLS and CDR2 YYNGEE. The CDR3 has 15 amino acids. V shed 2 bases, J shed 3 bases, and the junction held 4 bases outside the gene matches. With respect to this clonotype: Its antigen remains unknown.

This rearrangement joins TRBV9 to TRBJ2-3; 9 bases match TRBD1. The sequencing input was blood. The sequence was collected from a man aged 25-40 years in good health. The CDR3, as DNA: TGTGCCAGCAGCGTTTGGACAGGGGAGACAGATACGCAGTATTTT. It is translated as CASSVWTGETDTQYF.